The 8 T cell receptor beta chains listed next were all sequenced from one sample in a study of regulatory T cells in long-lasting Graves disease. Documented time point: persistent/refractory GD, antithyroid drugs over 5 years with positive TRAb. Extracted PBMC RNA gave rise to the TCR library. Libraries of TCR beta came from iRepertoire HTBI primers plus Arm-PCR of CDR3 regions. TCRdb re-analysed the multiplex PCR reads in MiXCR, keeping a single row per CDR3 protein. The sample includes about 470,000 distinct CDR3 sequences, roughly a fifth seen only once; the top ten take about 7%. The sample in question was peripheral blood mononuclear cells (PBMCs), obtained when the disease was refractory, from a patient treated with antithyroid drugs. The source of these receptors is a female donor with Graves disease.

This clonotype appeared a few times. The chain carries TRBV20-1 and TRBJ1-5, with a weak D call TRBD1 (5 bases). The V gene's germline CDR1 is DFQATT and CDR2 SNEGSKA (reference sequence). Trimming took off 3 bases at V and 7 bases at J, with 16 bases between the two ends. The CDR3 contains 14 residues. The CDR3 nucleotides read TGCAGTGCTAGGGGGCGCGGGCTTGGGCAGCCCCAGCATTTT. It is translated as CSARGRGLGQPQHF.

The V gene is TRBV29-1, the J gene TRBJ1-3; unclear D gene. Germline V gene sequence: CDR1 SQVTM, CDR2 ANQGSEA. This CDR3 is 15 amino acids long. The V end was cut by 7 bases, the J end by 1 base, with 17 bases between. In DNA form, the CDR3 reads TGCAGCGCCCAGATTGCTTTGGGGTCTGGAAACACCATATATTTT. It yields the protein CSAQIALGSGNTIYF.

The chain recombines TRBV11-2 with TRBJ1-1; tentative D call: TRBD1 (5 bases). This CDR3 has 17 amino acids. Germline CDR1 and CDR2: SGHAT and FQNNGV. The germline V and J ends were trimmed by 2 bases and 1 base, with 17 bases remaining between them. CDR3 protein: CASSLFQSAGPNTEAFF. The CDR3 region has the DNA TGTGCCAGCAGCTTATTCCAGAGTGCGGGGCCGAACACTGAAGCTTTCTTT.

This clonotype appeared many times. CDR3 in amino acids: CASSEDGYQPQHF. The CDR3 DNA follows: TGTGCCAGCAGTGAGGACGGGTATCAGCCCCAGCATTTT. The rearrangement uses TRBV6-1 and TRBJ1-5, with unresolved D. V lost 3 bases, J lost 5 bases, and 8 bases lay in between. Germline V gives CDR1 MNHNS, CDR2 SASEGT. The CDR3 totals 13 residues.

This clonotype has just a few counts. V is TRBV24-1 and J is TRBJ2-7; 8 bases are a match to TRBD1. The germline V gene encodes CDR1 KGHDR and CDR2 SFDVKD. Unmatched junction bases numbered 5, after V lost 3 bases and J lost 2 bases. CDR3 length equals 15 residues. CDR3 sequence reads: CATSDSRQGTYEQYF. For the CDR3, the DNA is TGTGCCACCAGTGATAGTCGACAGGGGACCTACGAGCAGTACTTC.

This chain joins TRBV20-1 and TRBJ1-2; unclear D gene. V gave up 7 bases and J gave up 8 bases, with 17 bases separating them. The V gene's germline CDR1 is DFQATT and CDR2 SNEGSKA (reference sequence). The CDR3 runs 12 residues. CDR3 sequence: CSVPRQVEGYTF. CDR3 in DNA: TGCAGTGTCCCGCGTCAGGTTGAGGGCTACACCTTC.

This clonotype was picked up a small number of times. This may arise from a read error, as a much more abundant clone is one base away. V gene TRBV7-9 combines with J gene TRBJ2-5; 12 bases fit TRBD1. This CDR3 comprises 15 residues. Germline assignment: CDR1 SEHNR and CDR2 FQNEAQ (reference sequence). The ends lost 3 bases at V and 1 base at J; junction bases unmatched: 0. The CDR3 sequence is CASSLGQGAQETQYF. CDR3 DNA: TGTGCCAGCAGCTTGGGACAGGGGGCCCAAGAGACCCAGTACTTC. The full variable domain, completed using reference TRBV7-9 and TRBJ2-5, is DTGVSQNPRHKITKRGQNVTFRCDPISEHNRLYWYRQTLGQGPEFLTYFQNEAQLEKSRLLSDRFSAERPKGSFSTLEIQRTEQGDSAMYLCASSLGQGAQETQYFGPGTRLLVL.

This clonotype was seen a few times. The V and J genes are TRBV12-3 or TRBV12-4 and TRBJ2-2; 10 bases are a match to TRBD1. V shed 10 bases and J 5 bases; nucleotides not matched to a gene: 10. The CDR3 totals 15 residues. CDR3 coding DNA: TGTGCCACCTCAACCGGGACAGGGGAAACCGGGGAGCTGTTTTTT. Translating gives CATSTGTGETGELFF.